A single TCR beta chain is shown here with its context. These data come from a study of blood T cell repertoires in COVID-19. Study at large: The analysed material was cDNA or gDNA that came from T cells, B-cell-depleted T cells, or PBMCs.

TCRdb keeps only in-frame clones here, not all; method: immunoSEQ multiplex PCR. Of fewer than 300,000 clones in the sample, 85% were seen once. The CDR3 consists of 15 residues. V was cut by 6 bases and J by 0 bases, with 14 bases left in between. The germline V gene encodes CDR1 MNHEY and CDR2 SVGAGI. What was sequenced was peripheral blood. The rearrangement uses TRBV6-5 and TRBJ1-2; D is unresolved. This sequence was found in a man between 45 and 60 years old with active or convalescent COVID-19. CDR3 sequence reads: CASSRAGRANYGYTF. Here the CDR3 DNA reads TGTGCCAGCAGCCGGGCGGGGAGGGCTAACTATGGCTACACCTTC.